These 17 T cell receptor beta chains share one sample of origin, sequenced in a study of blood T cells in healthy people across ages. The use of a sample-barcoded 5' primer and a J-beta primer mix characterized a second PCR of about 7 to 12 cycles. TCRdb re-called the 5' RACE reads with MiXCR, one entry per CDR3 protein. There are over 1,200,000 distinct CDR3 sequences in the sample; roughly 64% occur only once, and roughly 6.3% lies in the top ten. The sequenced sample was blood. The receptors come from a man in his late teens or twenties in good health.

The CDR3 DNA is TGTGCCAGCAGACGGCAAGGGGAAAAACTGTTTTTT. It yields the protein CASRRQGEKLFF. This chain connects TRBV7-2 to TRBJ1-4; D unclear. There are 12 residues in the CDR3. CDR1 and CDR2 from the germline V gene are SGHTA and FQGNSA. V lost 6 bases to trimming and J lost 8 bases, with 10 bases between them.

J is TRBJ2-4 and V is TRBV2; unclear D gene. Germline CDR1 reads SNHLY; CDR2 reads FYNNEI. Trimming removed 8 bases at V and 0 bases at J, with 11 bases between. This CDR3 is 14 amino acids long. Here the CDR3 reads CASRTTLAKNIQYF. In DNA form, the CDR3 reads TGTGCCAGCCGAACTACACTAGCCAAAAACATTCAGTACTTC.

The CDR3 DNA reads TGTGCCAGCAGTTCGGACACCCAAAAACTGTATGGCTACACCTTC. Translating gives CASSSDTQKLYGYTF. This rearrangement joins TRBV27 to TRBJ1-2; D is perhaps TRBD1 (5 bases). Germline CDR1 and CDR2: MNHEY and SMNVEV (reference sequence). The CDR3 totals 15 residues. V lost 4 bases, J lost 5 bases, and 17 bases lay in between.

The chain carries TRBV7-6 and TRBJ1-2; TRBD1 is a possible D gene (5 bases). V gave up 1 base and J gave up 8 bases, with 17 bases separating them. Germline values: CDR1 SGHVS, CDR2 FNYEAQ. The CDR3 length is 15 residues. The CDR3 here is CASSLEAWDLGGYTF. The CDR3 coding sequence is TGTGCCAGCAGCTTAGAGGCTTGGGACCTGGGAGGCTACACCTTC.

This clonotype showed up many times. The chain employs TRBV9 and TRBJ2-1; 7 bases are a match to TRBD1. The CDR3 spans 19 residues. Trimming removed 2 bases from V and 7 bases from J; junction bases left unmatched: 21. CDR1 and CDR2 (germline): SGDLS, YYNGEE. The CDR3 here is CASSVLLYPGQTGVNEQFF. The CDR3, as DNA: TGTGCCAGCAGCGTCCTCTTATACCCGGGACAGACGGGTGTTAATGAGCAGTTCTTC.

This rearrangement joins TRBV2 to TRBJ1-1, with D hard to call. The CDR3 is 13 residues long. CDR1 is SNHLY and CDR2 is FYNNEI in the germline V gene. Trimming left V 2 bases short and J 6 bases short, with 10 bases between. CDR3 sequence (DNA): TGTGCCAGCAGTGAATCTGGGTTGGCTGAAGCTTTCTTT. Protein: CASSESGLAEAFF.

Concerning this clonotype itself: The junction shows a germline mismatch at one end, possibly a read error. The CDR3 here is CASSSDTYTGAFF. DNA for the CDR3: TGTGCCAGCAGCTCCGACACCTACACTGGAGCTTTCTTT. The chain employs TRBV11-2 and TRBJ1-1; D not resolved. Germline V gene lookup returns CDR1 SGHAT and CDR2 FQNNGV. This CDR3 has 13 amino acids. Looking up the rest from reference TRBV11-2 and TRBJ1-1 gives the full variable domain: EAGVAQSPRYKIIEKRQSVAFWCNPISGHATLYWYQQILGQGPKLLIQFQNNGVVDDSQLPKDRFSAERLKGVDSTLKIQPAKLEDSAVYLCASSSDTYTGAFFGQGTRLTVV.

This clonotype was counted only a few times. This chain links TRBV15 with TRBJ2-2; maybe TRBD1 (5 bases). Germline CDR1 is LNHNV and CDR2 is YYDKDF (reference sequence). CDR3 length: 13 residues. V lost 7 bases and J 0 bases, leaving 6 bases between the germline ends. The CDR3 loop is CATMTANTGELFF. The CDR3 region has the DNA TGTGCCACCATGACAGCGAACACCGGGGAGCTGTTTTTT.

The chain recombines TRBV6-2 or TRBV6-3 with TRBJ1-2; D is undetermined. Per germline, CDR1 MNHEY and CDR2 SVGEGT. There are 13 residues in the CDR3. The V gene lost 6 bases and the J gene lost 5 bases, with 13 bases spanning the gap. The DNA of the CDR3 is TGTGCCAGCAGCCAGACCCGATCATATGGCTACACCTTC. It encodes CASSQTRSYGYTF.

This clonotype appeared a single time. The chain uses TRBV7-9 and TRBJ2-7, with 7 nucleotides matching TRBD2. Germline loops: CDR1 SEHNR, CDR2 FQNEAQ (reference sequence). V trimming: 5 bases; J trimming: 2 bases; junction bases outside the gene matches: 18. CDR3 size: 18 residues. The CDR3, as DNA: TGTGCCAGCAGCCCCCTGGGGAGGGATCCCCGTGGCGCCTACGAGCAGTACTTC. It encodes CASSPLGRDPRGAYEQYF.

V gene TRBV4-1 combines with J gene TRBJ1-1, with D uncertain. Germline loops: CDR1 MGHRA, CDR2 YSYEKL. The germline V and J ends were trimmed by 1 base and 3 bases, with 12 bases remaining between them. This CDR3 contains 15 residues. The CDR3 is CASSQGGYSYTEAFF. For the CDR3, the DNA is TGCGCCAGCAGCCAAGGAGGTTACTCGTACACTGAAGCTTTCTTT.

The rearrangement uses TRBV29-1 and TRBJ1-2, with D maybe TRBD1 (6 bases). This CDR3 spans 15 amino acids. CDR1 is SQVTM and CDR2 is ANQGSEA in the germline V gene. Trimming removed 1 base at V and 8 bases at J, with 20 bases between. The CDR3 DNA is TGCAGCGTTGAAGGAGAGGGGAACAGGGAGTTGGGCTACACCTTC. Its translation: CSVEGEGNRELGYTF.

The sample holds one count of this clonotype. This may be a read error: a much more frequent sequence differs by one nucleotide. The chain is built from TRBV28 and TRBJ2-5, with a weak D call TRBD1 (6 bases). Germline-derived CDR1 and CDR2 are MDHEN and SYDVKM. The V gene lost 5 bases and the J gene lost 4 bases, with 14 bases spanning the gap. This CDR3 spans 14 amino acids. CDR3 loop: CASSVQGRRETQYF. The CDR3 DNA sequence: TGTGCCAGCAGTGTACAGGGTCGCAGAGAGACCCAGTACTTC.

This clonotype was picked up a small number of times. This chain links TRBV10-1 with TRBJ2-3, with 12 positions matching TRBD2. The germline V gene has CDR1 WNHNN and CDR2 SYGVQD (reference sequence). J lost 6 bases, V lost 6 bases, and 1 base had no gene match. The CDR3 has 13 residues. The chain's CDR3 is CASRTSGGDTQYF. Here the CDR3 DNA reads TGCGCCAGCAGGACTAGCGGGGGTGATACGCAGTATTTT.

V and J are TRBV4-1 and TRBJ2-6; D is unresolved. V was clipped by 1 base and J by 3 bases, with 7 bases between them. CDR3 size: 15 residues. Per germline, CDR1 MGHRA and CDR2 YSYEKL. The CDR3 reads CASSQAGFGANVLTF. The CDR3 DNA reads TGCGCCAGCAGCCAAGCAGGCTTTGGGGCCAACGTCCTGACTTTC.

The chain couples TRBV5-1 to TRBJ2-7; 9 bases agree with TRBD1. The V and J ends lost 1 base and 5 bases, in that order; junction bases with no gene match: 7. Germline values: CDR1 SGHRS, CDR2 YFSETQ. The length of the CDR3 is 15 residues. CDR3 residues: CASSLYYRGPDEQYF. The CDR3 DNA reads as TGCGCCAGCAGCTTGTATTACAGGGGGCCTGACGAGCAGTACTTC.

The V and J genes are TRBV9 and TRBJ1-4; the D gene is possibly TRBD1 (5 bases). The germline V and J ends were trimmed by 5 bases and 7 bases, with 18 bases remaining between them. This CDR3 is built from 15 residues. Germline assignment: CDR1 SGDLS and CDR2 YYNGEE. The CDR3 coding sequence is TGTGCCAGCAGTGGAGGGATTTATGGGGGTGAAAAACTGTTTTTT. Translated: CASSGGIYGGEKLFF. Together with reference TRBV9 and TRBJ1-4, the CDR3 gives the full variable domain: DSGVTQTPKHLITATGQRVTLRCSPRSGDLSVYWYQQSLDQGLQFLIQYYNGEERAKGNILERFSAQQFPDLHSELNLSSLELGDSALYFCASSGGIYGGEKLFFGSGTQLSVL.